Presented here are 2 T cell receptor beta chains from one specimen sequenced in a study of T cell clusters in autoimmune cytopenias. Each sample's input was approximately 0.25 ug genomic DNA, some 34,000 genome equivalents. TRB rearrangements were amplified by touch-down multiplex PCR with mixed TRB-A/B primers. TCRdb re-called the multiplex PCR reads and gives one entry per CDR3 protein, without DNA. The sample holds approximately 12,000 distinct CDR3 sequences. The same sample was also used in a study of T cell repertoires in aging, cancer and after chemotherapy.

The sequencing sample was made of peripheral blood. Receptors originate from a human donor in good health.

J is TRBJ2-5 and V is TRBV7-2; TCRdb's D call of TRBD1 is untestable without DNA. Germline CDR1 is SGHTA and CDR2 is FQGNSA. The CDR3 loop spans 15 amino acids. This CDR3 is CASSRTGKTRETQYF.

The chain has TRBV11-2 and TRBJ1-2; the TCRdb call, TRBD1, lacks DNA for checking. This CDR3 is built from 15 residues. Germline V gene data show CDR1 as SGHAT and CDR2 as FQNNGV. CDR3: CASSSGGQINYGYTF. The entire variable domain, with the rest obtained from reference TRBV11-2 and TRBJ1-2, is as follows: EAGVAQSPRYKIIEKRQSVAFWCNPISGHATLYWYQQILGQGPKLLIQFQNNGVVDDSQLPKDRFSAERLKGVDSTLKIQPAKLEDSAVYLCASSSGGQINYGYTFGSGTRLTVV.